These 3 T cell receptor beta chains share one sample of origin, sequenced in a study of shared clonotypes between healthy human individuals. Profiling relied on immunoSEQ multiplex PCR, and the TCRdb table lists in-frame clones only, not all of them. The sample contains 100,000 or so clones, 68% of which appear only once. What was sequenced was memory CD8+ T cells sorted from blood. Subset denoted: CD45RO+ cells pooled with CCR7-negative TemRA cells. The receptors come from a woman aged 25 to 39 in good health.

This clone has at least ten counts. The V call is TRBV29-1, the J call TRBJ2-3; the D is unclear. The CDR3 loop spans 10 amino acids. Germline V gives CDR1 SQVTM, CDR2 ANQGSEA. V lost 3 bases and J 12 bases, leaving 10 bases between the germline ends. DNA for the CDR3: TGCAGCGTTGATCAGCTTCCCCAGTATTTT. It yields the protein CSVDQLPQYF.

This clone showed up just a few times. The chain is built from TRBV9 and TRBJ2-3; 11 bases line up with TRBD2. This CDR3 spans 15 amino acids. CDR1 and CDR2 (germline): SGDLS, YYNGEE. J gave up 1 base and V 5 bases, and 3 bases lay outside the gene matches. This CDR3 is CASRSGLAGTDTQYF. In nucleotides, the CDR3 is TGTGCCAGCAGGTCGGGACTAGCGGGCACAGATACGCAGTATTTT.

V gene TRBV25-1 combines with J gene TRBJ2-5, with D possibly being TRBD1 or TRBD2 (6 bases each). The CDR3 consists of 15 residues. The ends were cut back, 10 bases at V and 4 bases at J, with 22 bases in the middle. CDR1 MGHDK and CDR2 SYGVNS come from the germline V gene. CDR3 region: CATRRWGAAGETQYF. The CDR3 DNA reads as TGTGCCACACGCCGTTGGGGGGCAGCGGGAGAGACCCAGTACTTC.